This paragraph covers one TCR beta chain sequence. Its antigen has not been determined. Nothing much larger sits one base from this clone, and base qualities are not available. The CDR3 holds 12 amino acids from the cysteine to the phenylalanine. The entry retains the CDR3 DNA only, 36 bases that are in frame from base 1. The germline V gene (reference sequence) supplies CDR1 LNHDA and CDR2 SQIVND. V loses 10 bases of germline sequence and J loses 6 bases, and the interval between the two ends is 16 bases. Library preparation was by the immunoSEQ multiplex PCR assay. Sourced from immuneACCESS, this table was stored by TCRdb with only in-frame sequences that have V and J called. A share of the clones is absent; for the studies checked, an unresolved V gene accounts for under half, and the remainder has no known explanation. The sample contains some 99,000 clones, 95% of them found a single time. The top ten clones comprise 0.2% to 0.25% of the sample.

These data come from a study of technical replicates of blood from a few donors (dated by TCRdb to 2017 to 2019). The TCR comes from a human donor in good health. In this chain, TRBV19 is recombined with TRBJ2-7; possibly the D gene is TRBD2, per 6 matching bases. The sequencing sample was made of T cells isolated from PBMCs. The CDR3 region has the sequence CATSGTWAEQYF. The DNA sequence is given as TGTGCCACCTCCGGGACTTGGGCCGAGCAGTACTTC. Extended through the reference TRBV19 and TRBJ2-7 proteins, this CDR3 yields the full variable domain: DGGITQSPKYLFRKEGQNVTLSCEQNLNHDAMYWYRQDPGQGLRLIYYSQIVNDFQKGDIAEGYSVSREKKESFPLTVTSAQKNPTAFYLCATSGTWAEQYFGPGTRLTVT.